This T cell receptor beta chain derives from a study of blood T cell repertoires in COVID-19. Some clones are missing from TCRdb's copy, which holds only in-frame ones; the method was immunoSEQ multiplex PCR. The sample contains 100,000 to 130,000 clones, around 89% of which appear only once. The CDR3 spans 14 residues. The junction had 3 bases not matched to a gene; V was cut back by 0 bases and J by 8 bases. The germline V gene encodes CDR1 MNHEY and CDR2 SVGAGI. J is TRBJ1-4 and V is TRBV6-5; 7 nucleotides line up with TRBD1. This TCR was sampled from a man aged 45-65 years with active or convalescent COVID-19. Specimen: peripheral blood. The CDR3 loop is CASSYSSGGEKLFF. Written as DNA, the CDR3 is TGTGCCAGCAGTTACTCTTCAGGGGGAGAAAAACTGTTTTTT.